These 22 T cell receptor beta chains were sequenced from one sample in a study of control samples from healthy donors and cancer patients. Only in-frame clones appear in the TCRdb table, and some are missing; sequencing was by immunoSEQ multiplex PCR. The data contain just under 150,000 clones, around 92% of them singletons. Specimen: blood. These receptors originate from a man aged 25-45 years in good health.

The chain joins TRBV10-3 to TRBJ1-3, with 9 bases identical to TRBD1. The CDR3 covers 16 residues. Germline loops: CDR1 ENHRY, CDR2 SYGVKD. V gave up 1 base and J gave up 1 base; unmatched junction bases: 2. CDR3: CAISEWDRASGNTIYF. CDR3 nucleotides: TGTGCCATCAGTGAGTGGGACAGGGCGTCTGGAAACACCATATATTTT.

V is TRBV28 and J is TRBJ2-1; D may be TRBD1 or TRBD2 (7 bases each). The CDR3 sequence is 16 residues long. The V gene lost 2 bases and the J gene lost 6 bases, with 17 bases spanning the gap. Per the germline V gene, CDR1 is MDHEN and CDR2 is SYDVKM. The CDR3 DNA reads as TGTGCCAGCAGTTTAGTCCCAGGGGGGGTCGGCAATGAGCAGTTCTTC. As protein: CASSLVPGGVGNEQFF.

The rearrangement uses TRBV7-6 and TRBJ1-4; 9 bases are shared with TRBD1. The CDR3 totals 15 residues. J gave up 2 bases and V 5 bases, and 3 bases lay outside the gene matches. Per the germline V gene, CDR1 is SGHVS and CDR2 is FNYEAQ. The CDR3 region has the DNA TGTGCCAGCAGCGCCGGGACAGGGACTAATGAAAAACTGTTTTTT. Its protein is CASSAGTGTNEKLFF.

V usage is TRBV13 and J usage is TRBJ1-2; D gene unclear. CDR1 PRHDT and CDR2 FYEKMQ come from the germline V gene (reference sequence). The CDR3 is 14 residues long. Trimming cost V 2 bases and J 8 bases, with 15 bases left between them. Here the CDR3 DNA reads TGTGCCAGCAGCTTAAACCGAGATGCAAACGGCTACACCTTC. Protein product: CASSLNRDANGYTF. Using reference TRBV13 and TRBJ1-2 for the parts outside the CDR3, the full variable domain is AAGVIQSPRHLIKEKRETATLKCYPIPRHDTVYWYQQGPGQDPQFLISFYEKMQSDKGSIPDRFSAQQFSDYHSELNMSSLELGDSALYFCASSLNRDANGYTFGSGTRLTVV.

CDR3 in amino acids: CASSPYGRKNTEAFF. CDR3 DNA sequence: TGTGCCAGCAGCCCCTACGGACGGAAGAACACTGAAGCTTTCTTT. V and J are TRBV11-2 and TRBJ1-1, with unresolved D. Trimming pared 5 bases from V and 1 base from J, leaving 14 bases between. The CDR3 is 15 residues long. The germline V gene encodes CDR1 SGHAT and CDR2 FQNNGV.

V gene TRBV6-6 combines with J gene TRBJ2-3; the D gene is possibly TRBD1 (6 bases). Germline loops: CDR1 MNHNY, CDR2 SVGAGI (reference sequence). The CDR3 loop spans 15 amino acids. V was cut by 5 bases and J by 8 bases, with 20 bases left in between. The CDR3 here is CASSNLQGLPGTQYF. The DNA of the CDR3 is TGTGCCAGCAGTAATCTACAGGGCCTCCCAGGTACGCAGTATTTT.

This clone showed up just once. The sample has other DNA sequences that encode this CDR3 too. J is TRBJ1-2 and V is TRBV18; perhaps TRBD1 as D (6 bases). Deletions cut 0 bases from V and 7 bases from J, with 9 bases between. Germline values: CDR1 KGHSH, CDR2 LQKENI. The CDR3 consists of 13 residues. The CDR3 loop reads CASSPPEQGGYTF. CDR3 bases: TGTGCCAGCTCACCACCGGAACAGGGTGGCTACACCTTC.

The chain is built from TRBV5-1 and TRBJ1-1, with D uncertain. Trimming cost V 1 base and J 0 bases, with 7 bases left between them. The CDR3 extends over 14 amino acids. Germline lookup yields CDR1 SGHRS and CDR2 YFSETQ. The CDR3 sequence: CASSLNGLNTEAFF. CDR3 coding DNA: TGCGCCAGCAGCTTGAACGGACTGAACACTGAAGCTTTCTTT.

In nucleotides, the CDR3 is TGTGCCAGTAGTATCGACCGCGTGACAGGGAGCTCCTACAATGAGCAGTTCTTC. Its translation is CASSIDRVTGSSYNEQFF. This chain joins TRBV19 and TRBJ2-1; 7 bases are shared with TRBD1. The germline V gene has CDR1 LNHDA and CDR2 SQIVND (reference sequence). J gave up 0 bases and V 3 bases, and 11 bases lay outside the gene matches. This CDR3 comprises 18 residues. The entire variable domain, with the rest obtained from reference TRBV19 and TRBJ2-1, is as follows: DGGITQSPKYLFRKEGQNVTLSCEQNLNHDAMYWYRQDPGQGLRLIYYSQIVNDFQKGDIAEGYSVSREKKESFPLTVTSAQKNPTAFYLCASSIDRVTGSSYNEQFFGPGTRLTVL.

The rearrangement links TRBV2 to TRBJ1-6, with unresolved D. Trimming took 1 base from V and 7 from J, leaving 5 bases between them. The CDR3 loop spans 13 amino acids. CDR1 is SNHLY and CDR2 is FYNNEI in the germline V gene. CDR3 in DNA: TGTGCCAGCAGTGAAGGGAGGAATTCACCCCTCCACTTT. Residues: CASSEGRNSPLHF.

This chain links TRBV9 with TRBJ2-1, with 12 bases matching TRBD2. CDR1 and CDR2 (germline): SGDLS, YYNGEE. The CDR3 totals 18 residues. The V and J ends lost 0 bases and 2 bases, in that order; junction bases with no gene match: 6. The CDR3 here is CASSVASGGALAYNEQFF. The CDR3 region has the DNA TGTGCCAGCAGCGTAGCTAGCGGGGGGGCCCTCGCCTACAATGAGCAGTTCTTC.

This chain connects TRBV2 to TRBJ1-2; maybe TRBD1 (6 bases). Germline V gene lookup returns CDR1 SNHLY and CDR2 FYNNEI. The V end lost 0 bases, the J end lost 3 bases, and 14 bases lay between the germline ends. There are 16 residues in the CDR3. The CDR3 DNA is TGTGCCAGCAGTGAAGCTCAAGGACAGTCCTACTATGGCTACACCTTC. As protein: CASSEAQGQSYYGYTF.

The chain links TRBV6-5 to TRBJ2-7, with 8 nucleotides matching TRBD1. The CDR3 totals 13 residues. Germline assignment: CDR1 MNHEY and CDR2 SVGAGI. After removal of 4 bases from V and 3 bases from J, the junction contained 2 bases not matched to a gene. CDR3 residues: CASSLGQGYEQYF. The CDR3 nucleotides are TGTGCCAGCAGTTTAGGACAGGGCTACGAGCAGTACTTC.

This rearrangement joins TRBV2 to TRBJ2-3; 8 positions match TRBD2. The CDR3 length is 15 residues. The germline CDR1 and CDR2 sequences are SNHLY and FYNNEI. V was pared by 4 bases and J by 0 bases, with 3 bases of the junction left unmatched. Here the CDR3 reads CASSVGGGSTDTQYF. The CDR3 DNA reads TGTGCCAGCAGTGTCGGCGGGGGGAGCACAGATACGCAGTATTTT.

The chain joins TRBV7-9 to TRBJ2-7; 9 bases align to TRBD1. Unmatched junction bases numbered 7, after V lost 4 bases and J lost 6 bases. Germline V gene lookup returns CDR1 SEHNR and CDR2 FQNEAQ (reference sequence). The CDR3 totals 14 residues. The CDR3 DNA reads as TGTGCCAGCAGCTCGGGACAGGGAATTCCCGAGCAGTACTTC. This encodes CASSSGQGIPEQYF.

The V and J genes are TRBV19 and TRBJ2-1; the D gene is possibly TRBD1 (6 bases). Germline CDR1 reads LNHDA; CDR2 reads SQIVND (reference sequence). Trimming left V 4 bases short and J 8 bases short, with 12 bases between. The CDR3 contains 13 residues. CDR3 nucleotides: TGTGCCAGTAGTACTACAGGGTTCCATGAGCAGTTCTTC. Translation: CASSTTGFHEQFF.

The chain uses TRBV12-3 or TRBV12-4 and TRBJ1-6, with D unresolved. The germline V and J ends were trimmed by 3 bases and 7 bases, with 4 bases remaining between them. CDR3 length: 12 amino acids. CDR3 coding DNA: TGTGCCAGCAGTTTTGCAAATTCACCCCTCCACTTT. It specifies CASSFANSPLHF.

V and J are TRBV23-1 and TRBJ2-7; D is unresolved. TRBV23-1 is reported as an ORF; its role is uncertain. The CDR3 is 15 amino acids. The V gene lost 0 bases and the J gene lost 2 bases, with 11 bases spanning the gap. Written as DNA, the CDR3 is TGCGCCAGCAGTCAATCCTTAGGCCCACCCTACGAGCAGTACTTC. Residues: CASSQSLGPPYEQYF.

This clone was detected only a few times. The chain combines TRBV25-1 with TRBJ1-4, with 7 bases identical to TRBD1. V gave up 0 bases and J gave up 6 bases; unmatched junction bases: 13. The germline gives CDR1 MGHDK, CDR2 SYGVNS. There are 18 residues in the CDR3. The CDR3 nucleotides are TGTGCCAGCAGTGAATATTATTCGACAGGGCTCGGTGATGAAAAACTGTTTTTT. It is translated as CASSEYYSTGLGDEKLFF. Supplemented by reference TRBV25-1 and TRBJ1-4, the full variable domain reads EADIYQTPRYLVIGTGKKITLECSQTMGHDKMYWYQQDPGMELHLIHYSYGVNSTEKGDLSSESTVSRIRTEHFPLTLESARPSHTSQYLCASSEYYSTGLGDEKLFFGSGTQLSVL.

This clone was observed a few times. V usage is TRBV3-1 (or the pseudogene TRBV3-2) and J usage is TRBJ2-3; a weak D match, TRBD1 (6 bases). The V gene's germline CDR1 is LGHDT and CDR2 YNNKEL (reference sequence). Trimming stripped 3 bases from V and 4 bases from J, with 17 bases between. The CDR3 loop spans 16 amino acids. CDR3 DNA: TGTGCCAGCAGCCAGGACGGACAGCTTCGGGCAGATACGCAGTATTTT. It codes for CASSQDGQLRADTQYF.

V is TRBV4-1 and J is TRBJ1-2; a weak D match, TRBD1 (6 bases). Trimming shortened V by 1 base and J by 2 bases, and 14 bases separated the two germline ends. The length of the CDR3 is 16 residues. Germline CDR1 MGHRA, CDR2 YSYEKL. The CDR3 region has the DNA TGCGCCAGCAGCCAAGTATCGAGGCAGGGGAACTATGGCTACACCTTC. The encoded protein is CASSQVSRQGNYGYTF.

This chain joins TRBV11-2 and TRBJ1-1; no firm D call. The germline V gene has CDR1 SGHAT and CDR2 FQNNGV. The ends were cut back, 4 bases at V and 7 bases at J, with 16 bases in the middle. CDR3 size: 14 residues. As DNA, the CDR3 is TGTGCCAGCAGCTCCGCGGGGAGGCCCCATGAAGCTTTCTTT. It codes for CASSSAGRPHEAFF.